This T cell receptor (beta chain) emerged from a study of blood T cell repertoires in COVID-19. Clones were read by immunoSEQ multiplex PCR, and TCRdb kept only the in-frame ones, dropping some. Among 200,000 to 250,000 clones listed, 80% to 90% were seen once. Within 2 weeks of study entry, exposed participants had contacted a PCR-confirmed or clinician-diagnosed COVID-19 case. V shed 6 bases, J shed 0 bases, and the junction held 12 bases outside the gene matches. This CDR3 region has 17 residues. Germline loops: CDR1 SGHDT, CDR2 YYEEEE. The material sequenced was PBMCs or T cells enriched from blood (not recorded which). The source of this sequence is a woman aged 25 to 39 who had been exposed to COVID-19. The rearrangement links TRBV5-6 to TRBJ1-3; 7 bases fit TRBD1. DNA of the CDR3: TGTGCCAGCACCACGGTCGGGACAGCGGGCTCTGGAAACACCATATATTTT. It translates to CASTTVGTAGSGNTIYF.